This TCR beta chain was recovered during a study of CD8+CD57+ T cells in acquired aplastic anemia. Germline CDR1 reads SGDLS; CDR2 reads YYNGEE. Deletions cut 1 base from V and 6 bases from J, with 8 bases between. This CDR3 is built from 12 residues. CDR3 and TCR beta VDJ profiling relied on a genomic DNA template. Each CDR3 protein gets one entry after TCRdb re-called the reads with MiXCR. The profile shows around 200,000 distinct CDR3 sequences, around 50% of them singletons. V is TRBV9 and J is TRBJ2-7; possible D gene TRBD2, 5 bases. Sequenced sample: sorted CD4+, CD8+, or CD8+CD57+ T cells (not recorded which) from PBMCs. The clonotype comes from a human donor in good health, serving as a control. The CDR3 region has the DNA TGTGCCAGCAGCGTACGGGGTGGCGAGCAGTACTTC. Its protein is CASSVRGGEQYF. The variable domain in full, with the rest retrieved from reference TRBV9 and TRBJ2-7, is DSGVTQTPKHLITATGQRVTLRCSPRSGDLSVYWYQQSLDQGLQFLIQYYNGEERAKGNILERFSAQQFPDLHSELNLSSLELGDSALYFCASSVRGGEQYFGPGTRLTVT.